This T cell receptor beta chain was recovered during a study of cytotoxic CD8 clonotypes in ibrutinib-treated CLL. This table comes from immunoSEQ multiplex PCR, and its TCRdb copy is limited to in-frame clones, with some not included. This table has roughly 51,000 clones, around half appearing once. Germline CDR1 and CDR2: LNHNV and YYDKDF (reference sequence). Trimming removed 2 bases at V and 6 bases at J, with 25 bases between. The CDR3 spans 19 residues. This TCR was sampled from a human donor with chronic lymphocytic leukemia. The sequencing here drew on PBMCs, taken after 12 months of ibrutinib treatment. The V call is TRBV15, the J call TRBJ2-2; D is tentatively TRBD1 or TRBD2 (5 bases each). The CDR3 DNA follows: TGTGCCACCAGCAGACCATCCTGGGCAGCCGGGGCTCGGGCCGGGGAGCTGTTTTTT. It specifies CATSRPSWAAGARAGELFF. The variable domain in full, with the rest retrieved from reference TRBV15 and TRBJ2-2, is DAMVIQNPRYQVTQFGKPVTLSCSQTLNHNVMYWYQQKSSQAPKLLFHYYDKDFNNEADTPDNFQSRRPNTSFCFLDIRSPGLGDTAMYLCATSRPSWAAGARAGELFFGEGSRLTVL.